A single sample is the source of the 7 T cell receptor beta chains below, sequenced in a study of blood T cells in healthy people across ages (dated by TCRdb to 2015 to 2017). Library creation used 5' RACE. Instrument on record: Illumina HiSeq 2500. The second PCR ran for roughly 7 to 12 cycles and used a J-beta primer mix along with a sample-barcoded 5' primer. The raw public reads went through TCRdb reprocessing: fastp at Q25, MiXCR clone calling, in-frame beta chains kept. Every entry covers one CDR3 protein and lists the most common genes and DNA from its rows. The sample table records approximately 960,000 distinct CDR3 sequences; just under 30% of these occur just once. The leading ten clones occupy more than 8.5% of the sample. These data are also associated with another study on T cells of mothers and their children.

Sequencing used blood. The receptors shown here come from a woman aged 35 to 49 in good health.

This clonotype was observed at least ten times. The chain's CDR3 is CASSLEAGGTLAYEQYF. The DNA of the CDR3 is TGTGCCAGCAGCTTAGAAGCGGGGGGGACCCTAGCCTACGAGCAGTACTTC. The chain recombines TRBV7-6 with TRBJ2-7; TRBD2 matches at 10 bases. The germline V gene has CDR1 SGHVS and CDR2 FNYEAQ. The V segment lost 1 base and the J segment 2 bases; nucleotides outside the gene matches: 8. This CDR3 region has 17 residues.

There are a few counts of this clonotype. This sequence joins TRBV28 and TRBJ1-2; unclear D gene. Germline values: CDR1 MDHEN, CDR2 SYDVKM. Trimming pared 3 bases from V and 7 bases from J, leaving 9 bases between. The CDR3 loop spans 12 amino acids. Written as DNA, the CDR3 is TGTGCCAGCAGTTTTAATCGAGGTGGCTACACCTTC. Protein: CASSFNRGGYTF.

Comments on this clonotype: One end of the junction is discordant with germline, which a read error may explain. V gene TRBV3-1 combines with J gene TRBJ1-2; D is perhaps TRBD1 (6 bases). Germline-derived CDR1 and CDR2 are LGHDT and YNNKEL (reference sequence). This CDR3 spans 15 amino acids. DNA for the CDR3: TGTGTCAGCAGTAACACAGGGCAGTATTCCTATGGCTACACCTTC. As protein: CVSSNTGQYSYGYTF.

This clonotype was recorded many times. The rearrangement uses TRBV6-1 and TRBJ2-5; D call uncertain. The ends were cut back, 7 bases at V and 3 bases at J, with 12 bases in the middle. Germline V gene sequence: CDR1 MNHNS, CDR2 SASEGT. This CDR3 spans 13 amino acids. CDR3 bases: TGTGCCAGCACCACACACCGGGAAGAGACCCAGTACTTC. It is translated as CASTTHREETQYF.

The gene calls are TRBV20-1 and TRBJ2-1; TRBD2 matches 12 bases. Germline V lookup: CDR1 DFQATT, CDR2 SNEGSKA (reference sequence). CDR3 size: 19 residues. The CDR3 DNA follows: TGCAATGAATTGGTGGGCCTAGCGGGGGGGCCAGGGGCCTACAATGAGCAGTTCTTC. Translation: CNELVGLAGGPGAYNEQFF.

The chain uses TRBV3-1 and TRBJ1-6, with D tentatively TRBD1 (6 bases). CDR3 length: 15 residues. Per the germline V gene, CDR1 is LGHDT and CDR2 is YNNKEL (reference sequence). V lost 0 bases to trimming and J lost 8 bases, with 11 bases between them. The CDR3, as DNA: TGTGCCAGCAGCCAAGATCACAGGGAGGATTCACCCCTCCACTTT. It encodes CASSQDHREDSPLHF.

The CDR3 sequence is CSAASRGMRGHTF. The CDR3 DNA follows: TGCAGTGCCGCCTCCAGGGGGATGAGGGGCCACACCTTC. The V call is TRBV20-1, the J call TRBJ1-2; TRBD1 matches at 7 bases. Germline CDR1 DFQATT, CDR2 SNEGSKA (reference sequence). The length of the CDR3 is 13 residues. V was clipped by 6 bases and J by 12 bases; unmatched bases: 16.